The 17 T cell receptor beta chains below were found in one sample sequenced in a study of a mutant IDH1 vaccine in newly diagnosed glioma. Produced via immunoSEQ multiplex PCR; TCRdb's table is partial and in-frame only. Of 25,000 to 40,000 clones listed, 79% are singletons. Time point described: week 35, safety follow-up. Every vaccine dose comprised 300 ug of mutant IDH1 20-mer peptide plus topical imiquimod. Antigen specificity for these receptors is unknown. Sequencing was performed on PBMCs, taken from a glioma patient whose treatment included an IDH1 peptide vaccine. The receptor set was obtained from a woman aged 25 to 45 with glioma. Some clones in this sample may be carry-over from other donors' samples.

The CDR3 region is CAWSRTSGISNEQFF. The CDR3 coding sequence is TGTGCCTGGAGTCGGACTAGCGGGATATCGAATGAGCAGTTCTTC. V usage is TRBV30 and J usage is TRBJ2-1, with 12 bases matching TRBD2. Germline loops: CDR1 GTSNPN, CDR2 SVGIG (reference sequence). The CDR3 totals 15 residues. J lost 7 bases, V lost 2 bases, and 6 bases had no gene match.

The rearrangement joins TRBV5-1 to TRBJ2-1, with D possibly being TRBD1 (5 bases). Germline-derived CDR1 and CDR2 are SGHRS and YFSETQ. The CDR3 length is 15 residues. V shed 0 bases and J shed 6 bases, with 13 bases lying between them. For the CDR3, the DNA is TGCGCCAGCAGCTTGGGGACACTACTCCTCAATGAGCAGTTCTTC. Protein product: CASSLGTLLLNEQFF.

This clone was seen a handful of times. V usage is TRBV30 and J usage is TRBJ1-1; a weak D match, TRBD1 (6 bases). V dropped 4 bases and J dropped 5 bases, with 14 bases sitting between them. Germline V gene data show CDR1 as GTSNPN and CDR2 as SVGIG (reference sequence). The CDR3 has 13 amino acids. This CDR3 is CAWKGGSGTEAFF. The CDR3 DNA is TGTGCCTGGAAGGGGGGCTCGGGAACTGAAGCTTTCTTT.

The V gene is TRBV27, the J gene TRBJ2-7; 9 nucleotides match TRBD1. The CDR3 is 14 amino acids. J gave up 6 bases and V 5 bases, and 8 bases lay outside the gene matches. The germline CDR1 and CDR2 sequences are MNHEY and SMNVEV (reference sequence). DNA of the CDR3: TGTGCCAGCAGTCAGACAGGGGGTTTCGGCGAGCAGTACTTC. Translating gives CASSQTGGFGEQYF.

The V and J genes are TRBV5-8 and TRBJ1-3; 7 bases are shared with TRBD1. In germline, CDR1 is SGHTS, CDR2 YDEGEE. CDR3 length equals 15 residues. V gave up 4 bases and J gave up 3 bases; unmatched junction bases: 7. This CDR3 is CASSTGTVNGNTIYF. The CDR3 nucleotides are TGTGCCAGCAGCACGGGGACAGTAAATGGAAACACCATATATTTT.

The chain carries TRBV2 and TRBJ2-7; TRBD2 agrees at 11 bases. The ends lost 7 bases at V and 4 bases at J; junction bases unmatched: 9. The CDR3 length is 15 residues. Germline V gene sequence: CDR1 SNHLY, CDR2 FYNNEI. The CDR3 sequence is CASIATSGNPYEQYF. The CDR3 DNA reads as TGTGCCAGCATTGCGACTAGCGGGAATCCTTACGAGCAGTACTTC.

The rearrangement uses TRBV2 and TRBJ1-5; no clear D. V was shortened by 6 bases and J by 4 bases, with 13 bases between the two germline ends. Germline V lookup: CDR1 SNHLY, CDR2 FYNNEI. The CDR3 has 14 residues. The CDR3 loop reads CASRKEGRNQPQHF. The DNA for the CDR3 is TGTGCCAGCAGGAAGGAGGGTAGAAATCAGCCCCAGCATTTT.

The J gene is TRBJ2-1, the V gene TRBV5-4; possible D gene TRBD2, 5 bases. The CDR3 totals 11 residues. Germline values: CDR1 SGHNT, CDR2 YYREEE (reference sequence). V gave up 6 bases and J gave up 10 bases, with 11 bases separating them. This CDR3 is CASIHGKEQFF. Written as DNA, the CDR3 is TGTGCCAGCATTCACGGGAAGGAGCAGTTCTTC.

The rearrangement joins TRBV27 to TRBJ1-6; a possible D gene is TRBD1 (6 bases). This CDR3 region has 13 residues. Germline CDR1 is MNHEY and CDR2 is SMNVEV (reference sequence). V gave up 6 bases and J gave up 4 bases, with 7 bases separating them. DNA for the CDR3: TGTGCCAGCAGAGGGACATATAATTCACCCCTCCACTTT. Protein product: CASRGTYNSPLHF.

This CDR3 reads CASSEGQLTNEKLFF. The CDR3, as DNA: TGTGCCAGCAGTGAAGGACAGCTAACAAATGAAAAACTGTTTTTT. The chain has TRBV6-1 and TRBJ1-4; D might be TRBD1 (5 bases). Germline CDR1 and CDR2: MNHNS and SASEGT. CDR3 length: 15 amino acids. V was clipped by 1 base and J by 5 bases, with 11 bases between them.

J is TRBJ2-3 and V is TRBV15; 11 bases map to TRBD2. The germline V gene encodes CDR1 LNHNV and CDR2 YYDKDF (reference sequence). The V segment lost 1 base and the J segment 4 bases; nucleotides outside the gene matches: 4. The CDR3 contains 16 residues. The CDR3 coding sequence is TGTGCCACCAGCAGAGGAACTAGCGGGAGATCAGATACGCAGTATTTT. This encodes CATSRGTSGRSDTQYF.

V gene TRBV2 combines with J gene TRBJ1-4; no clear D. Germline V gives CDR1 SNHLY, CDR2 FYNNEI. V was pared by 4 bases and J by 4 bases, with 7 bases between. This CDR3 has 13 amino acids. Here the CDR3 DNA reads TGTGCCAGCAGTGGTCAGTTTAATGAAAAACTGTTTTTT. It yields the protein CASSGQFNEKLFF.

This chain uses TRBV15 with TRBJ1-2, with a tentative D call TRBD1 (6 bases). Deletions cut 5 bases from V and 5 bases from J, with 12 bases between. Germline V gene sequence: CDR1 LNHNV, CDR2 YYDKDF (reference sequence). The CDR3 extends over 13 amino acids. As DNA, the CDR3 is TGTGCCACCAGCTCGGACAGCCGATATGGCTACACCTTC. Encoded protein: CATSSDSRYGYTF. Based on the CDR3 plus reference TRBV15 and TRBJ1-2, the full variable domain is DAMVIQNPRYQVTQFGKPVTLSCSQTLNHNVMYWYQQKSSQAPKLLFHYYDKDFNNEADTPDNFQSRRPNTSFCFLDIRSPGLGDTAMYLCATSSDSRYGYTFGSGTRLTVV.

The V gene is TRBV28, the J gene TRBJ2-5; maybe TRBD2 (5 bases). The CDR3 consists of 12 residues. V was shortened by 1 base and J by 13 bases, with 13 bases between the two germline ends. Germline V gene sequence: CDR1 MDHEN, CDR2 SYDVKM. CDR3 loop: CASSLSPVGVYF. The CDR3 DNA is TGTGCCAGCAGTTTATCGCCGGTCGGGGTGTACTTC.

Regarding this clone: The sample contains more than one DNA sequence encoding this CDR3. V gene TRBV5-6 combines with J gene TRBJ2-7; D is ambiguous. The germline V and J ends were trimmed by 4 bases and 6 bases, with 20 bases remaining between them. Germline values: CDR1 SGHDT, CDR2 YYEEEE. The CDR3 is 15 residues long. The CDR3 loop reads CASSTDRFYAIEQYF. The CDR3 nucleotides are TGTGCCAGCAGCACCGATAGATTTTACGCTATCGAGCAGTACTTC.

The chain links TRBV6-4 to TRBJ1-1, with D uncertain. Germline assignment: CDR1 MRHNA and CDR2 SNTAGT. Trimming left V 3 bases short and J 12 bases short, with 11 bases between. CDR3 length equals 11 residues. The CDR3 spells CASSDFSSTFF. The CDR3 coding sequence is TGTGCCAGCAGTGATTTTAGTAGTACTTTCTTT.

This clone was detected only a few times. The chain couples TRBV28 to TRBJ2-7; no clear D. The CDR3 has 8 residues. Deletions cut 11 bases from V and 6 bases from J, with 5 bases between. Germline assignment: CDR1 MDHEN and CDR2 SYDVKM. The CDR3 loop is CAPGEQYF. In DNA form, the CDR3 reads TGTGCCCCAGGCGAGCAGTACTTC.